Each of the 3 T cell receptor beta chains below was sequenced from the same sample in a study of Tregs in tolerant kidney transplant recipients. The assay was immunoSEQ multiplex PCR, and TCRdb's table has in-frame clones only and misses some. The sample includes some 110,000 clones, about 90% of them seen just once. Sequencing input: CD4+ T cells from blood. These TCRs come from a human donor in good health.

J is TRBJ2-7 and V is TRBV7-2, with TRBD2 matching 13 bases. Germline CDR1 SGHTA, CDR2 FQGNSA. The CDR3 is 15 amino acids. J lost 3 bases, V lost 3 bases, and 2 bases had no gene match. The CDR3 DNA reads TGTGCCAGCAGCTTGCGGACTAGCGGGGGCTACGAGCAGTACTTC. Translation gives CASSLRTSGGYEQYF.

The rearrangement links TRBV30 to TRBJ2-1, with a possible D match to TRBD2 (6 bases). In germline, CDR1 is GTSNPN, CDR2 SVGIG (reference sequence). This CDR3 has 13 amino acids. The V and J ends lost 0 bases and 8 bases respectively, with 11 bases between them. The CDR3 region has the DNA TGTGCCTGGAGTGTTCGGGGGTTGGATGAGCAGTTCTTC. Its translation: CAWSVRGLDEQFF. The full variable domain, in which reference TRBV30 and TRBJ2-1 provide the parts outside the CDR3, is SQTIHQWPATLVQPVGSPLSLECTVEGTSNPNLYWYRQAAGRGLQLLFYSVGIGQISSEVPQNLSASRPQDRQFILSSKKLLLSDSGFYLCAWSVRGLDEQFFGPGTRLTVL.

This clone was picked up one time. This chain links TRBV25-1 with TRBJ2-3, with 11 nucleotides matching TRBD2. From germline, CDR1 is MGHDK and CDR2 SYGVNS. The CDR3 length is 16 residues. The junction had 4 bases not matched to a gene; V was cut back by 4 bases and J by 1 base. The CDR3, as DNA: TGTGCCAGCAGTGCCCGACTAGCGGGACGCACAGATACGCAGTATTTT. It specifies CASSARLAGRTDTQYF.